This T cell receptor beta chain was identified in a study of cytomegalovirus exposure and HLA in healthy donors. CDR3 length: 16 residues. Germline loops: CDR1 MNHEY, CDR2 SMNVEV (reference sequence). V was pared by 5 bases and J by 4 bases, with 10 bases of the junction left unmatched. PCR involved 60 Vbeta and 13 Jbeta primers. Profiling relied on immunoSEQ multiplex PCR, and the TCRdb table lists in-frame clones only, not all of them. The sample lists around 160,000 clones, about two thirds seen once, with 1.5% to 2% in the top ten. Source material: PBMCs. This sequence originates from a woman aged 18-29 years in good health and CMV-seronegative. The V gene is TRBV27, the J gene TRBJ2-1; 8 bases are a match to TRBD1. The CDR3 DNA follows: TGTGCCAGCAGTCCGCAGACAGGGGTCCGGTACAATGAGCAGTTCTTC. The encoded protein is CASSPQTGVRYNEQFF.